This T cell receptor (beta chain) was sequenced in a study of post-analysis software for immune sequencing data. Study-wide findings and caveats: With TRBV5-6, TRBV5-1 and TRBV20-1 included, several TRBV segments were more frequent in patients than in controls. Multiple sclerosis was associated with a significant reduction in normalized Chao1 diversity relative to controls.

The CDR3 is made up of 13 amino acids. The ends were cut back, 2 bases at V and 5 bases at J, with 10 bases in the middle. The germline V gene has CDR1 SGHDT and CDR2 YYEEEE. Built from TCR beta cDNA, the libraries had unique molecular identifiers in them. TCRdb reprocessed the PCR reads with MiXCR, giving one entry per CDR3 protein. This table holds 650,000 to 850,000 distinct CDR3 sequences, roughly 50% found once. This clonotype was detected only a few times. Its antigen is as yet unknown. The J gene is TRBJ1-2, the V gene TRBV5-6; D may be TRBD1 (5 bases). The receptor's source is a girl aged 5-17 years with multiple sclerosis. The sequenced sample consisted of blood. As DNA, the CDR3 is TGTGCCAGCAGCTTTCCGCGGGGGTATGGCTACACCTTC. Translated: CASSFPRGYGYTF.